The 10 T cell receptor beta chains listed next were all sequenced from one sample in a study of PD-1 blockade in classical Hodgkin lymphoma. Indicated time point: cycle 4 day 1 (C4D1), after more than five weeks of nivolumab. The patients all showed relapse after autologous stem cell transplantation, while their brentuximab vedotin exposure varied. The protocol was immunoSEQ multiplex PCR, while the TCRdb copy is restricted to in-frame clones and leaves out a portion. This sample has 80,000 to 95,000 clones, with 83% found just once. The specimen comprised peripheral blood mononuclear cells (PBMCs), sampled before the fourth cycle of nivolumab. The receptors come from a human donor with classical Hodgkin lymphoma.

The genes are TRBV11-2 and TRBJ2-2; D call uncertain. The CDR3 spans 15 residues. CDR1 and CDR2 from the germline V gene are SGHAT and FQNNGV. V was clipped by 3 bases and J by 1 base, with 9 bases between them. The CDR3 protein is CASSLAVLNTGELFF. The DNA of the CDR3 is TGTGCCAGCAGCTTGGCAGTTCTGAACACCGGGGAGCTGTTTTTT.

The count of this clone is one. The V and J genes are TRBV4-1 and TRBJ2-1, with a tentative D call TRBD2 (5 bases). This CDR3 is built from 17 residues. Trimming shortened V by 0 bases and J by 0 bases, and 12 bases separated the two germline ends. CDR1 MGHRA and CDR2 YSYEKL come from the germline V gene. The CDR3 DNA reads TGCGCCAGCAGCCAAGAAAGCGGCGGTAGCTCCTACAATGAGCAGTTCTTC. It translates to CASSQESGGSSYNEQFF.

This chain's CDR3 is CASRDRGGDEKLFF. In DNA form, the CDR3 reads TGTGCCAGCAGGGACAGGGGAGGTGACGAAAAACTGTTTTTT. The chain combines TRBV5-8 with TRBJ1-4; the match to TRBD1 covers 9 bases. The CDR3 has 14 residues. The germline V gene encodes CDR1 SGHTS and CDR2 YDEGEE. Trimming at V came to 5 bases and at J to 8 bases, leaving 7 bases not matched to a gene.

The chain joins TRBV28 to TRBJ2-2, with 11 bases identical to TRBD2. The trim removed 4 bases at V and 1 base at J, leaving 5 bases unmatched. Germline V gene sequence: CDR1 MDHEN, CDR2 SYDVKM. The CDR3 sequence is 17 residues long. The CDR3 nucleotides are TGTGCCAGCAGTTCTGTCGGACTAGCGGGGAACACCGGGGAGCTGTTTTTT. This gives the protein CASSSVGLAGNTGELFF.

This clone was seen just once. V is TRBV10-3 and J is TRBJ2-7, with 8 bases matching TRBD2. This CDR3 has 12 amino acids. V lost 10 bases, J lost 6 bases, and 8 bases stayed unmatched. Germline CDR1 reads ENHRY; CDR2 reads SYGVKD. This CDR3 is CATSGAGGEQYF. The CDR3 DNA is TGTGCCACCTCGGGGGCGGGAGGCGAGCAGTACTTC.

This chain joins TRBV10-3 and TRBJ2-1; 9 positions match TRBD2. The ends lost 7 bases at V and 7 bases at J; junction bases unmatched: 11. Germline V lookup: CDR1 ENHRY, CDR2 SYGVKD. CDR3 length equals 15 residues. CDR3 coding DNA: TGTGCCATCACCGGGACTAGCAGGAACGGGAATGAGCAGTTCTTC. It encodes CAITGTSRNGNEQFF.

The genes are TRBV7-2 and TRBJ2-1, with 8 bases lining up with TRBD2. The CDR3 runs 13 residues. CDR1 and CDR2 (germline): SGHTA, FQGNSA. Germline trimming cut 6 bases from V and 7 bases from J; bases unmatched to any gene: 5. CDR3 in amino acids: CASSEGLVNEQFF. The CDR3 nucleotides read TGTGCCAGCAGTGAGGGACTAGTGAATGAGCAGTTCTTC. The entire variable domain, with the rest obtained from reference TRBV7-2 and TRBJ2-1, is as follows: GAGVSQSPSNKVTEKGKDVELRCDPISGHTALYWYRQSLGQGLEFLIYFQGNSAPDKSGLPSDRFSAERTGGSVSTLTIQRTQQEDSAVYLCASSEGLVNEQFFGPGTRLTVL.

The gene calls are TRBV27 and TRBJ2-3, with 8 bases lining up with TRBD2. CDR1 is MNHEY, CDR2 SMNVEV, per germline (reference sequence). With 8 bases clipped from V and 1 base from J, the junction kept 8 bases outside the gene matches. CDR3 length: 15 residues. CDR3 DNA: TGTGCCAGCGGGCAAGCGGGAGTGGGCACAGATACGCAGTATTTT. It encodes CASGQAGVGTDTQYF.

This chain links TRBV5-8 with TRBJ2-1, with D unresolved. The germline CDR1 and CDR2 sequences are SGHTS and YDEGEE. CDR3 size: 14 residues. V was clipped by 6 bases and J by 1 base, with 11 bases between them. The CDR3 nucleotides read TGTGCCAGCATTTTAACGGGTTCCTACAATGAGCAGTTCTTC. Its translation is CASILTGSYNEQFF.

The rearrangement joins TRBV7-8 to TRBJ2-3; 12 nucleotides align to TRBD2. The CDR3 loop spans 17 amino acids. Per germline, CDR1 SGHVS and CDR2 FQNEAQ. The V segment lost 1 base and the J segment 2 bases; nucleotides outside the gene matches: 4. CDR3 sequence: CASSLVLAGGPTDTQYF. The CDR3 DNA sequence: TGTGCCAGCAGCTTAGTACTAGCGGGAGGCCCCACAGATACGCAGTATTTT.